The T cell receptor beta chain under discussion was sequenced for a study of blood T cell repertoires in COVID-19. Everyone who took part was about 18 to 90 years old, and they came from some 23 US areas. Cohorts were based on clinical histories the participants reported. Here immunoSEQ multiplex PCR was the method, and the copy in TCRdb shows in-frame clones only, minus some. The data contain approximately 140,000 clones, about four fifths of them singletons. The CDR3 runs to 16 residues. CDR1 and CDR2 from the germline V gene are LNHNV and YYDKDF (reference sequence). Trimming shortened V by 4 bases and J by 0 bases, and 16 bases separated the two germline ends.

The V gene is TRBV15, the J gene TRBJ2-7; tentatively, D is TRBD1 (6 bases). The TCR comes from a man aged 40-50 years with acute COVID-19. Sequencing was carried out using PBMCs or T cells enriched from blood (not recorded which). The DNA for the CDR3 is TGTGCCACCAGCACCCTGACAGGACCCCTCTCCTACGAGCAGTACTTC. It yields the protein CATSTLTGPLSYEQYF. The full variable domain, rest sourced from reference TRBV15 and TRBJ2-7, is DAMVIQNPRYQVTQFGKPVTLSCSQTLNHNVMYWYQQKSSQAPKLLFHYYDKDFNNEADTPDNFQSRRPNTSFCFLDIRSPGLGDTAMYLCATSTLTGPLSYEQYFGPGTRLTVT.